This TCR beta chain emerged from a study of CXCR3-negative and CXCR3-positive naive CD8 T cells. Overall study findings and caveats: Diversity proved comparably high across both naive subsets and much lower in memory CD8+ cells.

In the case of this clonotype: The target antigen is unknown.

5' RACE with UMI labels generated the TRB cDNA libraries. TCRdb reanalyzed the 5' RACE reads and collapses them to one entry per CDR3 protein, without DNA. The table counts 100,000 to 150,000 distinct CDR3 sequences; approximately 0.29% lies in the top ten. This CDR3 comprises 14 residues. The germline V gene has CDR1 MDHEN and CDR2 SYDVKM. Material for sequencing was naive CXCR3- CD8+ T cells from blood. Subset specified: CD45RO-CCR7+CD27+CD95- naive CD8+ T cells lacking CXCR3 (TNR3-). The chain links TRBV28 to TRBJ2-7; TCRdb lists TRBD1, though no DNA is available to test this call. The receptor was isolated from a human donor in good health. Some clones in this sample may be carry-over from other donors' samples. Here the CDR3 reads CASSQGQIAYEQYF.